The 32 T cell receptor beta chains listed next were all sequenced from one sample in a study of blood T cell repertoires in COVID-19. TCRdb's copy holds only in-frame clones and misses some; the assay was immunoSEQ multiplex PCR. The sample records more than 300,000 clones, roughly four fifths being singletons. The sequenced material came from PBMCs or T cells enriched from blood (not recorded which). The source of these receptors is a woman in her 50s who had recovered from COVID-19.

The CDR3 region has the DNA TGCGCCAGCAGCCGTAACGACAGGGAGCCCTATGGCTACACCTTC. Amino acid sequence: CASSRNDREPYGYTF. The chain is built from TRBV5-1 and TRBJ1-2, with 7 bases aligning to TRBD1. V was clipped by 4 bases and J by 4 bases; unmatched bases: 10. CDR3 length: 15 residues. CDR1 SGHRS and CDR2 YFSETQ come from the germline V gene.

CDR3 sequence: CSASSKGQGFSAYGYTF. The CDR3 DNA reads TGCAGTGCTAGTAGTAAGGGACAGGGTTTTTCGGCCTATGGCTACACCTTC. The rearrangement joins TRBV20-1 to TRBJ1-2; 9 nucleotides align to TRBD1. V dropped 3 bases and J dropped 4; count of bases not matched to a gene: 15. CDR1 is DFQATT and CDR2 is SNEGSKA in the germline V gene (reference sequence). The CDR3 length is 17 residues.

V gene TRBV18 combines with J gene TRBJ1-2, with D possibly being TRBD1 (6 bases). Per germline, CDR1 KGHSH and CDR2 LQKENI. The V end lost 4 bases, the J end lost 4 bases, and 22 bases lay between the germline ends. The CDR3 loop spans 17 amino acids. In DNA form, the CDR3 reads TGTGCCAGCTCACGACTACAGGGAAACCGGTGGCCCTATGGCTACACCTTC. Translation: CASSRLQGNRWPYGYTF. The variable domain in full, with the rest retrieved from reference TRBV18 and TRBJ1-2, is NAGVMQNPRHLVRRRGQEARLRCSPMKGHSHVYWYRQLPEEGLKFMVYLQKENIIDESGMPKERFSAEFPKEGPSILRIQQVVRGDSAAYFCASSRLQGNRWPYGYTFGSGTRLTVV.

The rearrangement uses TRBV9 and TRBJ2-7, with 13 nucleotides matching TRBD2. Trimming took 0 bases from V and 5 from J; bases not matched to a gene: 8. The CDR3 is made up of 17 amino acids. Germline lookup yields CDR1 SGDLS and CDR2 YYNGEE. CDR3 sequence (DNA): TGTGCCAGCAGCGTAGCTCTCGGACTAGCGGGAGTGAACGAGCAGTACTTC. This translates into CASSVALGLAGVNEQYF. Based on the CDR3 plus reference TRBV9 and TRBJ2-7, the full variable domain is DSGVTQTPKHLITATGQRVTLRCSPRSGDLSVYWYQQSLDQGLQFLIQYYNGEERAKGNILERFSAQQFPDLHSELNLSSLELGDSALYFCASSVALGLAGVNEQYFGPGTRLTVT.

V and J are TRBV6-1 and TRBJ1-2, with TRBD1 matching over 8 bases. The CDR3 is 14 amino acids. Losses at the gene ends were 0 bases for V and 5 bases for J; bases not matched to a gene: 2. Germline assignment: CDR1 MNHNS and CDR2 SASEGT. The CDR3 sequence is CASSEAGQGYGYTF. The CDR3 bases are TGTGCCAGCAGTGAAGCCGGACAGGGATATGGCTACACCTTC.

The chain is built from TRBV3-1 (or the pseudogene TRBV3-2) and TRBJ1-5, with TRBD1 matching over 7 bases. J was trimmed by 4 bases and V by 0 bases; bases with no gene match: 3. The CDR3 extends over 15 amino acids. Germline CDR1 and CDR2: LGHDT and YNNKEL (reference sequence). The CDR3 sequence is CASSQDLQGNQPQHF. The DNA for the CDR3 is TGTGCCAGCAGCCAAGATTTACAGGGGAATCAGCCCCAGCATTTT.

This clone was detected only once. Different DNA sequences within this sample yield the same CDR3. V is TRBV27 and J is TRBJ1-5; 9 nucleotides agree with TRBD1. V dropped 5 bases and J dropped 4; count of bases not matched to a gene: 3. CDR1 and CDR2 from the germline V gene are MNHEY and SMNVEV (reference sequence). The CDR3 is made up of 14 amino acids. Written as DNA, the CDR3 is TGTGCCAGCAGTCCAGGGACAGGGAATCAGCCCCAGCATTTT. Its protein product is CASSPGTGNQPQHF.

The J gene is TRBJ1-5, the V gene TRBV6-2 or TRBV6-3; D remains unclear. The CDR3 consists of 16 residues. Germline values: CDR1 MNHEY, CDR2 SVGEGT. V lost 2 bases and J 2 bases, leaving 13 bases between the germline ends. CDR3 nucleotide sequence: TGTGCCAGCAGTTACGAGGGTGCCCGGGGCAATCAGCCCCAGCATTTT. Protein product: CASSYEGARGNQPQHF.

The CDR3 sequence is CASSLAETPSNEQFF. For the CDR3, the DNA is TGCGCCAGCAGCTTGGCCGAGACACCCAGCAATGAGCAGTTCTTC. The V gene is TRBV5-1, the J gene TRBJ2-1, with D uncertain. There are 15 residues in the CDR3. CDR1 is SGHRS and CDR2 is YFSETQ in the germline V gene. V was shortened by 0 bases and J by 6 bases, with 13 bases between the two germline ends. The full variable domain, its missing parts supplied by reference TRBV5-1 and TRBJ2-1, is KAGVTQTPRYLIKTRGQQVTLSCSPISGHRSVSWYQQTPGQGLQFLFEYFSETQRNKGNFPGRFSGRQFSNSRSEMNVSTLELGDSALYLCASSLAETPSNEQFFGPGTRLTVL.

The sample holds one count of this clone. J is TRBJ2-2 and V is TRBV19, with 11 bases lining up with TRBD1. With 7 bases clipped from V and 6 bases from J, the junction kept 7 bases outside the gene matches. This CDR3 is 15 amino acids long. Germline values: CDR1 LNHDA, CDR2 SQIVND (reference sequence). As DNA, the CDR3 is TGTGCCAGTACCCGTGGGACAGGGGGTTCCGGGGAGCTGTTTTTT. This encodes CASTRGTGGSGELFF.

This chain links TRBV7-2 with TRBJ1-2, with a tentative D call TRBD1 (5 bases). V dropped 5 bases and J dropped 6 bases, with 22 bases sitting between them. The CDR3 consists of 16 residues. Germline V gene lookup returns CDR1 SGHTA and CDR2 FQGNSA. The CDR3, as DNA: TGTGCCAGCAGCCTCTGGCAGGGTTGGAAAAAAAATGGCTACACCTTC. Its translation is CASSLWQGWKKNGYTF.

The CDR3: CASGPGQADLEKLFF. The DNA of the CDR3 is TGTGCTAGTGGTCCAGGACAGGCCGACCTTGAAAAACTGTTTTTT. The chain combines TRBV12-5 with TRBJ1-4, with TRBD1 matching over 7 bases. The CDR3 is 15 residues long. The germline gives CDR1 LGHNT, CDR2 FRNRAP. J lost 7 bases, V lost 5 bases, and 10 bases had no gene match.

V gene TRBV5-1 combines with J gene TRBJ1-2, with D hard to call. This CDR3 contains 13 residues. V gave up 0 bases and J gave up 8 bases, with 11 bases separating them. The V gene's germline CDR1 is SGHRS and CDR2 YFSETQ. CDR3 region: CASSLAAGSGYTF. CDR3 coding DNA: TGCGCCAGCAGCTTGGCGGCGGGGTCGGGCTACACCTTC.

This clone was detected a few times. This rearrangement joins TRBV30 to TRBJ1-2; TRBD1 matches 8 bases. From germline, CDR1 is GTSNPN and CDR2 SVGIG (reference sequence). The length of the CDR3 is 12 residues. The CDR3 here is CATTGANYGYTF. CDR3 bases: TGTGCGACGACAGGGGCTAACTATGGCTACACCTTC. The variable domain in full, with the rest retrieved from reference TRBV30 and TRBJ1-2, is SQTIHQWPATLVQPVGSPLSLECTVEGTSNPNLYWYRQAAGRGLQLLFYSVGIGQISSEVPQNLSASRPQDRQFILSSKKLLLSDSGFYLCATTGANYGYTFGSGTRLTVV.

This sequence joins TRBV11-1 and TRBJ2-3; no definite D call. CDR1 SGHAT and CDR2 FQDESV come from the germline V gene (reference sequence). Trimming pared 5 bases from V and 6 bases from J, leaving 15 bases between. The CDR3 spans 14 residues. CDR3 sequence (DNA): TGTGCCAGCAGCCTCCGGAGTAGGCAGGATACGCAGTATTTT. Its translation is CASSLRSRQDTQYF.

This chain uses TRBV27 with TRBJ1-1; TRBD1 agrees at 8 bases. Looked up from germline, CDR1 is MNHEY and CDR2 is SMNVEV (reference sequence). V dropped 4 bases and J dropped 3; count of bases not matched to a gene: 7. The CDR3 is 15 amino acids. CDR3 amino acids: CASSSGTGSDTEAFF. CDR3 coding DNA: TGTGCCAGCAGTTCAGGGACAGGCAGCGACACTGAAGCTTTCTTT.

The V call is TRBV3-1 (or the pseudogene TRBV3-2), the J call TRBJ1-3; maybe TRBD1 (5 bases). There are 14 residues in the CDR3. Germline V gene sequence: CDR1 LGHDT, CDR2 YNNKEL (reference sequence). Trimming took 7 bases from V and 7 from J, leaving 17 bases between them. The CDR3 bases are TGTGCCAGCACCACCGGGGGGATGGGGAACACCATATATTTT. This translates into CASTTGGMGNTIYF.

This clone appeared once. This chain links TRBV30 with TRBJ2-2; the match to TRBD1 covers 8 bases. The junction had 7 bases not matched to a gene; V was cut back by 5 bases and J by 5 bases. The germline CDR1 and CDR2 sequences are GTSNPN and SVGIG (reference sequence). The CDR3 loop spans 14 amino acids. DNA of the CDR3: TGTGCCTGGGACAGGGGCCTACGAACCGGGGAGCTGTTTTTT. This codes for CAWDRGLRTGELFF.

In this sample, this clone turned up once. The chain links TRBV3-1 (or the pseudogene TRBV3-2) to TRBJ1-4; D is unclear. CDR3 size: 15 residues. The V and J ends lost 1 base and 8 bases respectively, with 14 bases between them. Germline loops: CDR1 LGHDT, CDR2 YNNKEL (reference sequence). This chain's CDR3 is CASSQGGGRREKLFF. Written as DNA, the CDR3 is TGTGCCAGCAGCCAAGGTGGCGGAAGAAGGGAAAAACTGTTTTTT.

The genes are TRBV5-5 and TRBJ1-1, with D possibly being TRBD1 (6 bases). V was clipped by 4 bases and J by 1 base, with 8 bases between them. The CDR3 is 13 amino acids. The germline CDR1 and CDR2 sequences are SGHKS and YYEKEE (reference sequence). Here the CDR3 reads CASSGQPNTEAFF. The CDR3 nucleotides are TGTGCCAGCAGCGGACAGCCGAACACTGAAGCTTTCTTT.

The gene calls are TRBV27 and TRBJ2-1; 7 positions match TRBD1. The CDR3 spans 14 residues. With V trimmed by 4 bases and J by 0 bases, 0 bases remained unmatched. Germline V gene data show CDR1 as MNHEY and CDR2 as SMNVEV (reference sequence). CDR3 bases: TGTGCCAGCAGTTCAGGGGGCTCCTACAATGAGCAGTTCTTC. It is translated as CASSSGGSYNEQFF.

The chain combines TRBV16 with TRBJ1-1; 8 bases agree with TRBD1. This CDR3 contains 16 residues. The germline CDR1 and CDR2 sequences are KGHSY and FQNENV. V shed 4 bases and J 4 bases; nucleotides not matched to a gene: 11. CDR3 loop: CASSPIGQGSGTEAFF. CDR3 DNA: TGTGCCAGCAGCCCTATAGGACAGGGCTCGGGCACTGAAGCTTTCTTT.

The chain employs TRBV27 and TRBJ1-1, with D unresolved. Germline V lookup: CDR1 MNHEY, CDR2 SMNVEV (reference sequence). There are 14 residues in the CDR3. V was trimmed by 6 bases and J by 1 base, leaving 12 bases between them. The CDR3 is CASSWMGENTEAFF. The CDR3 nucleotides read TGTGCCAGCAGCTGGATGGGCGAGAACACTGAAGCTTTCTTT.

The chain recombines TRBV19 with TRBJ2-1; 7 bases align to TRBD2. The CDR3 spans 15 residues. Germline loops: CDR1 LNHDA, CDR2 SQIVND (reference sequence). V shed 4 bases, J shed 10 bases, and the junction held 13 bases outside the gene matches. CDR3: CASSTRMAGVREQFF. CDR3 sequence (DNA): TGTGCCAGTAGTACCCGTATGGCGGGGGTTAGGGAGCAGTTCTTC.

This clone was recorded once. V and J are TRBV7-9 and TRBJ2-3; 9 bases match TRBD2. CDR3 length: 16 amino acids. V was pared by 0 bases and J by 5 bases, with 6 bases of the junction left unmatched. Germline CDR1 and CDR2: SEHNR and FQNEAQ (reference sequence). CDR3 sequence: CASSLARRGGGDTQYF. CDR3 nucleotides: TGTGCCAGCAGCTTAGCGAGGCGGGGGGGCGGAGATACGCAGTATTTT.

The rearrangement joins TRBV6-5 to TRBJ1-2, with D possibly matching TRBD1 (5 bases). Germline V gene data show CDR1 as MNHEY and CDR2 as SVGAGI. V lost 8 bases to trimming and J lost 13 bases, with 23 bases between them. CDR3 size: 13 residues. CDR3 DNA: TGTGCCAGCTATTTAGGGGCCAAGGCTCCTTCCACCTTC. Amino acids: CASYLGAKAPSTF.

CDR3 protein: CASSLDLRRGDTEAFF. Here the CDR3 DNA reads TGTGCCAGCAGCTTAGACCTCCGGAGGGGAGACACTGAAGCTTTCTTT. The rearrangement joins TRBV7-6 to TRBJ1-1, with D tentatively TRBD1 (5 bases). Germline V CDR1 and CDR2: SGHVS, FNYEAQ. V shed 1 base and J shed 3 bases, with 15 bases lying between them. The CDR3 spans 16 residues.

The chain is built from TRBV3-1 (or the pseudogene TRBV3-2) and TRBJ2-2, with 10 bases lining up with TRBD2. V dropped 6 bases and J dropped 5; count of bases not matched to a gene: 12. Germline V CDR1 and CDR2: LGHDT, YNNKEL (reference sequence). This CDR3 comprises 17 residues. DNA of the CDR3: TGTGCCAGCAGACGGACTAGCGGAGGAGGGCGGACCGGGGAGCTGTTTTTT. Translation gives CASRRTSGGGRTGELFF.

The CDR3 loop reads CASSLEDSTYGYTF. The CDR3 nucleotides are TGCGCCAGCAGCTTGGAGGACAGTACGTATGGCTACACCTTC. The chain couples TRBV5-1 to TRBJ1-2, with a possible D match to TRBD1 (6 bases). The germline gives CDR1 SGHRS, CDR2 YFSETQ. With 0 bases removed from V and 5 bases from J, the gap between germline ends came to 11 bases. This CDR3 spans 14 amino acids.

The chain uses TRBV7-2 and TRBJ1-1; 11 bases match TRBD1. CDR1 is SGHTA, CDR2 FQGNSA, per germline. The CDR3 runs 17 residues. The junction had 13 bases not matched to a gene; V was cut back by 5 bases and J by 5 bases. CDR3 bases: TGTGCCAGCAGCCTAATGTATCCCGGACAGGGGGCGACTGAAGCTTTCTTT. This sequence encodes CASSLMYPGQGATEAFF.

The chain recombines TRBV29-1 with TRBJ1-1; perhaps TRBD1 as D (5 bases). V was clipped by 4 bases and J by 7 bases, with 25 bases between them. The CDR3 is made up of 16 amino acids. Germline V CDR1 and CDR2: SQVTM, ANQGSEA. CDR3 in DNA: TGCAGCGTTGGGGGTGCGCAGGGTCGAGCCGGTATTGAAGCTTTCTTT. It encodes CSVGGAQGRAGIEAFF.

The J gene is TRBJ2-7, the V gene TRBV14; TRBD2 matches at 9 bases. This CDR3 contains 16 residues. With V trimmed by 5 bases and J by 1 base, 9 bases remained unmatched. Looked up from germline, CDR1 is SGHDN and CDR2 is FVKESK. For the CDR3, the DNA is TGTGCCAGCAGCGCCACACTAGCGGGCCCTTCCTACGAGCAGTACTTC. It translates to CASSATLAGPSYEQYF.